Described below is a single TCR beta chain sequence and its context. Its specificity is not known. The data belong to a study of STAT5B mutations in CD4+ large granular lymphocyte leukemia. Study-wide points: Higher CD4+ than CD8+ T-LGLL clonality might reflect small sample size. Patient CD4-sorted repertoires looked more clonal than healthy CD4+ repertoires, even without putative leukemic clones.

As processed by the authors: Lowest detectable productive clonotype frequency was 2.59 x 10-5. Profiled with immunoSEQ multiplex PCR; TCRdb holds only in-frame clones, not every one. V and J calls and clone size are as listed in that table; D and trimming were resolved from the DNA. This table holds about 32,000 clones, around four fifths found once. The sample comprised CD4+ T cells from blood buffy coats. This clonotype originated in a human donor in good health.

CDR3 sequence (DNA): TGTGCCAGCAGTTTACCACAGGGGATTAATGAAAAACTGTTTTTT. Protein product: CASSLPQGINEKLFF. The V call is TRBV28, the J call TRBJ1-4; 7 nucleotides line up with TRBD1. CDR3 length equals 15 residues. Trimming at V came to 2 bases and at J to 4 bases, leaving 4 bases not matched to a gene. CDR1 and CDR2 from the germline V gene are MDHEN and SYDVKM.